This is a list of T cell receptor beta chains from one sample in a study of shared clonotypes between healthy human individuals. Sequenced by immunoSEQ multiplex PCR; TCRdb stores in-frame clones only, minus some. The repertoire includes about 2.3 million clones, approximately 95% of them detected once, and 0.3% to 0.4% sits in the top ten. The sequencing input was naive CD4+ T cells from PBMCs. Receptors originate from a man younger than 35 in good health. Some clones in this sample may be carry-over from other donors' samples. Both conserved end residues are part of each CDR3. Fields, in order: J gene, V gene, D gene, clone size, CDR3 DNA, CDR3 protein. D genes are given only for firm matches. The size of a clone is reported for some rows only, either as once, few or many, or as a class for expanded clones.

>TRBJ2-7|TRBV19|NA|NA
TGTGCCAGTAGTTGGGGGGCGGGTTACGAGCAGTACTTC
CASSWGAGYEQYF
>TRBJ2-5|TRBV9|TRBD2|NA
TGTGCCAGCAGCGTACTCGGGACTAGCGAAGAGACCCAGTACTTC
CASSVLGTSEETQYF
>TRBJ2-7|TRBV25-1|NA|NA
TGTGCCAGCAGTGAATCCAGTGGGGTGGGAAACGAGCAGTACTTC
CASSESSGVGNEQYF
>TRBJ2-1|TRBV2|NA|NA
TGTGCCGGAGCAGGAGAATCGAATGAGCAGTTCTTC
CAGAGESNEQFF
>TRBJ2-1|TRBV5-4|NA|NA
TGTGCCAGCAGCCAACCGCAGCTGGACCTCTACAATGAGCAGTTCTTC
CASSQPQLDLYNEQFF
>TRBJ2-5|TRBV12-5|NA|NA
TGTGCTAGTGGTCCCGACGGAGGGGAGACCCAGTACTTC
CASGPDGGETQYF
>TRBJ2-7|TRBV27|NA|NA
TGTGCCAGCAGCCTAGGACCCTCCGAGGGGCAGTACTTC
CASSLGPSEGQYF
>TRBJ1-4|TRBV18|TRBD1|NA
TGTGCCAGCTCACAGGGACAGGACGAAAAACTGTTTTTT
CASSQGQDEKLFF
>TRBJ2-1|TRBV9|TRBD2|NA
TGTGCCAGCAGCCCTCCCAGGCCGACTAGCGGCAACAATGAGCAGTTCTTC
CASSPPRPTSGNNEQFF
>TRBJ2-7|TRBV6-5|NA|NA
TGTGCCAGCAGTTACTCGAGACCCAGCTTAGGCGAGCAGTACTTC
CASSYSRPSLGEQYF
>TRBJ2-7|TRBV10-3|NA|once
TGTGCCATCAGCCGCACCGAAGGTGGAAGTGGGGCCTTC
CAISRTEGGSGAF
>TRBJ2-6|TRBV11-2|TRBD2|NA
TGTGCCAGCAGCTTACGTCCGGGAGGTGCTGGGGCCAACGTCCTGACTTTC
CASSLRPGGAGANVLTF
>TRBJ2-5|TRBV11-3|NA|NA
TGTGCCAGCAGCGGCCAGAGGCAAGAGACCCAGTACTTC
CASSGQRQETQYF
>TRBJ2-3|TRBV5-1|NA|NA
TGCGCCAGCAGCGCAGACACAGATACGCAGTATTTT
CASSADTDTQYF
>TRBJ1-3|TRBV7-2|NA|NA
TGTGCCAGCAGCTTCGAATCTGGAAACACCATATATTTT
CASSFESGNTIYF
>TRBJ2-5|TRBV7-2|NA|NA
TGTGCCAGCAGCGTTAGTTGGGAGACCCAGTACTTC
CASSVSWETQYF
>TRBJ2-1|TRBV6-6|NA|NA
TGTGCCAGCAGTGCCCCCGCTAGGGTCCCTGAGCAGTTCTTC
CASSAPARVPEQFF
>TRBJ2-1|TRBV6-6|TRBD1|NA
TGTGCCAGCCACATTCAGGGGGCGGTCTCCTACAATGAGCAGTTCTTC
CASHIQGAVSYNEQFF
>TRBJ2-1|TRBV7-9|NA|NA
TGTGCCAGCAGCTTACTGCAGGGCTACAATGAGCAGTTCTTC
CASSLLQGYNEQFF
>TRBJ2-2|TRBV9|TRBD2|NA
TGTGCCAGCAGCATACTAGCGGCTAACACCGGGGAGCTGTTTTTT
CASSILAANTGELFF
>TRBJ2-2|TRBV27|TRBD2|NA
TGTGCCAGCAGTGGTCTAGCGGGAGTAACGGACACCGGGGAGCTGTTTTTT
CASSGLAGVTDTGELFF
>TRBJ2-5|TRBV15|NA|NA
TGTGCCACCAGCAGAGTAAGGGCCCTCGAGACCCAGTACTTC
CATSRVRALETQYF
>TRBJ1-5|TRBV5-8|NA|NA
TGTGCCAGCAGCTTGGGTAGGCTGTTTGGACAGCCCCAGCATTTT
CASSLGRLFGQPQHF
>TRBJ2-2|TRBV30|NA|NA
TGTGCCTGGAGTTTCGACAGCTACACCGGGGAGCTGTTTTTT
CAWSFDSYTGELFF
>TRBJ1-4|TRBV28|NA|NA
TGTGCCAGCAGTTTAGGGGACCGTTCGGTTGAAAAACTGTTTTTT
CASSLGDRSVEKLFF
>TRBJ2-7|TRBV28|TRBD1|NA
TGTGCCAGCAGACATTCGGGACAGGGTCTCCACGAGCAGTACTTC
CASRHSGQGLHEQYF
>TRBJ2-3|TRBV29-1|NA|once
TGCAGCGTACTAGGTCTAGCCTCTAGCACAGATACGCAGTATTTT
CSVLGLASSTDTQYF
>TRBJ2-5|TRBV7-9|NA|NA
TGTGCCAGCAGCTTAGGGGGCTTCCTAGAGACCCAGTACTTC
CASSLGGFLETQYF
>TRBJ1-2|TRBV4-3|NA|NA
TGCGCCAGCAGCCAGGTGGGGGGTTTCAGACCTGGCTACACCTTC
CASSQVGGFRPGYTF
>TRBJ2-5|TRBV29-1|TRBD2|once
TGCAGCGTTCCGCGGGGTGGGACTAGCGTACAAGGACCAGAGACCCAGTACTTC
CSVPRGGTSVQGPETQYF
>TRBJ2-2|TRBV29-1|TRBD1|NA
TGCAGCGCATGGGACAGTAAGATCCGGGAGCTGTTTTTT
CSAWDSKIRELFF
>TRBJ2-7|TRBV6-5|NA|NA
TGTGCCAGCAGTTACGGGCAGAGCTCCTACGAGCAGTACTTC
CASSYGQSSYEQYF
>TRBJ2-7|TRBV6-1|NA|NA
TGTGCCAGCAGTGAAGGGGACGGCACCTACGAGCAGTACTTC
CASSEGDGTYEQYF
>TRBJ2-7|TRBV7-2|NA|NA
TGTGCCAGCAGCTTATGGCAGGACACCCCCTACGAGCAGTACTTC
CASSLWQDTPYEQYF
>TRBJ1-6|TRBV7-9|NA|NA
TGTGCCAGCAGCTTAGGTCGTTATAATTCACCCCTCCACTTT
CASSLGRYNSPLHF
>TRBJ2-7|TRBV28|NA|NA
TGTGCCAGCAGTTGGGGGAACTCCTACGAGCAGTACTTC
CASSWGNSYEQYF
>TRBJ1-2|TRBV6-5|TRBD1|NA
TGTGCCAGCAGAAACACAGGGGTTGATGGCTACACCTTC
CASRNTGVDGYTF
>TRBJ2-5|TRBV5-1|TRBD2|NA
TGCGCCAGCAGCTTCGGGACGGCGGGGGGAGAGACCCAGTACTTC
CASSFGTAGGETQYF
>TRBJ2-7|TRBV7-2|TRBD1|NA
TGTGCCAGCAGCTTAGCGACAGGGGCGACCTACGAGCAGTACTTC
CASSLATGATYEQYF
>TRBJ2-3|TRBV27|TRBD2|NA
TGTGCCAGCAGACGACTAGCGGGAGGCCCAGATACGCAGTATTTT
CASRRLAGGPDTQYF
>TRBJ2-1|TRBV14|NA|NA
TGTGCCAGCAGCCAAGAATCCCCAGGGTTCGGGTACAATGAGCAGTTCTTC
CASSQESPGFGYNEQFF
>TRBJ1-1|TRBV7-2|NA|NA
TGTGCCAGCAGCTTAGCAGTCGTGAACACTGAAGCTTTCTTT
CASSLAVVNTEAFF
>TRBJ1-1|TRBV29-1|NA|NA
TGCAGCGTTGAAGATCTCGCACGGAACACTGAAGCTTTCTTT
CSVEDLARNTEAFF
>TRBJ2-3|TRBV11-3|TRBD1|NA
TGTGCCAGCAGCCTTGGACAGGATACAGATACGCAGTATTTT
CASSLGQDTDTQYF
>TRBJ2-3|TRBV5-4|TRBD1|NA
TGTGCCAGCAGCGTGGACAGGGCCAGGGCAGATACGCAGTATTTT
CASSVDRARADTQYF
>TRBJ2-3|TRBV7-2|NA|once
TGTGCCAGCAGCTTAGAGAGGGGTAGCACAGATACGCAGTATTTT
CASSLERGSTDTQYF